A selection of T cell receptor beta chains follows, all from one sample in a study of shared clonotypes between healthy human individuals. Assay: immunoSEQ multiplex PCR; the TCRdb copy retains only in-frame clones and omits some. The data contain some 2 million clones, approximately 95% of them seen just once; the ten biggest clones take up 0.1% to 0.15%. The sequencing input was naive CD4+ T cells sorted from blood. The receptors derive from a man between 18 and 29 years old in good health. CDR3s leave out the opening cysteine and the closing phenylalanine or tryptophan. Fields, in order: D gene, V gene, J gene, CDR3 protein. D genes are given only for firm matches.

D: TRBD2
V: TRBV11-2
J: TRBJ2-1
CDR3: ASSPGTSSEQF

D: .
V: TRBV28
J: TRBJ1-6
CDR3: ASSLSGGASISPLH

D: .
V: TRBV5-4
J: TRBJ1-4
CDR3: ASSRSTNEKLF

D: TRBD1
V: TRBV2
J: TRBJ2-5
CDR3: ASSATGVGETQY

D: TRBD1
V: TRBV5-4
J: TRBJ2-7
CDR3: ASSLRQGPYEQY

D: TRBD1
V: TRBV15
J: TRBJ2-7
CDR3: ATSDPGQGIQY

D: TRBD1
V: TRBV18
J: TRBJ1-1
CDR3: ASSRTGGTEAF

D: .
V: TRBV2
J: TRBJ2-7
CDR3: ASSSASYEQY

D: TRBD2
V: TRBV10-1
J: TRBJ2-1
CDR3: ASSPNFRGGSYNEQF

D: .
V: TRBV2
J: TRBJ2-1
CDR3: ASRWNEQF

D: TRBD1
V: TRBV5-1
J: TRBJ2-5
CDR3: ASSMGTGGFTETQY

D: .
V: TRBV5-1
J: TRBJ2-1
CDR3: ASSAGTGSYNEQF

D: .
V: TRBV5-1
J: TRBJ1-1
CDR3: ASSPTYGRGTEAF

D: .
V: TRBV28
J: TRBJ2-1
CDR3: ASSRGVNEQF

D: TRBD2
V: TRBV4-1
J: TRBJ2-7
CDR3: ASSQAQLAGYEQY

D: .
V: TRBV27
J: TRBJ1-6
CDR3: ASTPDRNYNSPLH

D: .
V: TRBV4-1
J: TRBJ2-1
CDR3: ASSQEKAASYNEQF

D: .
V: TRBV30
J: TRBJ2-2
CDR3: AWSVSGELF

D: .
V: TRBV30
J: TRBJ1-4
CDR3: AWSVTTTDNEKLF

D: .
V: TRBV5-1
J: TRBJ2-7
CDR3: ASSPGTPTYEQY

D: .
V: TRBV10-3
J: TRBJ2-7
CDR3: AISTGLQSLYEQY

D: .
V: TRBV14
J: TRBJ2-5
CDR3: ASSQDWGGSAQY